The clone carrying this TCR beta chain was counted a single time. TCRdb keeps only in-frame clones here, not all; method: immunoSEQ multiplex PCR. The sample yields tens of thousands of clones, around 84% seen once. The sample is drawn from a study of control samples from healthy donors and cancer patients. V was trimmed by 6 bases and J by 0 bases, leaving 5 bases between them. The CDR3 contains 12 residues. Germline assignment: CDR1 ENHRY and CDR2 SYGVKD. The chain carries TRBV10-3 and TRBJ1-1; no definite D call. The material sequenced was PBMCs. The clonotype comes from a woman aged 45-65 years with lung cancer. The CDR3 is CAIRSMNTEAFF. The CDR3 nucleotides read TGTGCCATCAGGTCTATGAACACTGAAGCTTTCTTT.